Presented here are 7 T cell receptor beta chains from one specimen sequenced in a study of T cell changes during pregnancy in multiple sclerosis. Sequenced by immunoSEQ multiplex PCR; TCRdb stores in-frame clones only, minus some. In the table there are approximately 52,000 clones, approximately 92% of which are singletons. Material: CD4+ T cells from peripheral blood mononuclear cells, obtained in the second trimester of pregnancy. These receptors were collected from a female donor in good health, enrolled as a control in a pregnancy study.

The chain links TRBV30 to TRBJ1-2, with 7 bases that match TRBD1. Germline values: CDR1 GTSNPN, CDR2 SVGIG (reference sequence). V was pared by 4 bases and J by 7 bases, with 3 bases of the junction left unmatched. CDR3 length: 11 amino acids. The CDR3 loop reads CAWTGGGGYTF. CDR3 in DNA: TGTGCCTGGACAGGGGGTGGTGGCTACACCTTC. Using reference TRBV30 and TRBJ1-2 for the parts outside the CDR3, the full variable domain is SQTIHQWPATLVQPVGSPLSLECTVEGTSNPNLYWYRQAAGRGLQLLFYSVGIGQISSEVPQNLSASRPQDRQFILSSKKLLLSDSGFYLCAWTGGGGYTFGSGTRLTVV.

V is TRBV30 and J is TRBJ1-2, with unresolved D. V lost 5 bases, J lost 5 bases, and 15 bases lay in between. Per the germline V gene, CDR1 is GTSNPN and CDR2 is SVGIG (reference sequence). This CDR3 has 13 amino acids. The CDR3 bases are TGTGCCTGGGACCCCTCCGGGTTATATGGCTACACCTTC. Translation: CAWDPSGLYGYTF.

The J gene is TRBJ1-1, the V gene TRBV9; 9 bases line up with TRBD1. The junction had 4 bases not matched to a gene; V was cut back by 0 bases and J by 4 bases. This CDR3 comprises 15 residues. CDR1 is SGDLS and CDR2 is YYNGEE in the germline V gene. This chain's CDR3 is CASSVAQGASTEAFF. The CDR3 DNA follows: TGTGCCAGCAGCGTAGCACAGGGGGCGAGCACTGAAGCTTTCTTT.

This sequence joins TRBV19 and TRBJ2-7, with D possibly matching TRBD2 (6 bases). CDR1 and CDR2 from the germline V gene are LNHDA and SQIVND (reference sequence). Trimming took 4 bases from V and 1 from J, leaving 14 bases between them. The CDR3 totals 15 residues. CDR3 region: CASSKGPGESYEQYF. CDR3 in DNA: TGTGCCAGTAGTAAAGGACCGGGGGAATCCTACGAGCAGTACTTC.

Here the CDR3 reads CASSFWDIRSNQPQHF. CDR3 nucleotide sequence: TGTGCCAGCAGTTTCTGGGACATTCGAAGCAATCAGCCCCAGCATTTT. The chain employs TRBV28 and TRBJ1-5, with D maybe TRBD1 (6 bases). This CDR3 is 16 amino acids long. CDR1 and CDR2 from the germline V gene are MDHEN and SYDVKM. V lost 3 bases to trimming and J lost 1 base, with 13 bases between them.

The chain is built from TRBV18 and TRBJ1-1; D unclear. Germline V gene lookup returns CDR1 KGHSH and CDR2 LQKENI. V was shortened by 5 bases and J by 4 bases, with 8 bases between the two germline ends. This CDR3 region has 12 residues. The CDR3 bases are TGTGCCAGCTCAACAATTACCACTGAAGCTTTCTTT. It specifies CASSTITTEAFF. The variable domain in full, with the rest retrieved from reference TRBV18 and TRBJ1-1, is NAGVMQNPRHLVRRRGQEARLRCSPMKGHSHVYWYRQLPEEGLKFMVYLQKENIIDESGMPKERFSAEFPKEGPSILRIQQVVRGDSAAYFCASSTITTEAFFGQGTRLTVV.

The V and J genes are TRBV6-6 and TRBJ2-7; no reliable D call. The CDR3 contains 16 residues. Between the trimmed V and J ends, which lost 6 bases and 0 bases, there was a span of 18 bases. The germline gives CDR1 MNHNY, CDR2 SVGAGI (reference sequence). CDR3 loop: CASRPQRTLLSYEQYF. CDR3 nucleotide sequence: TGTGCCAGCAGACCCCAGCGCACCTTACTCTCCTACGAGCAGTACTTC.